These 3 T cell receptor beta chains originate from one sample sequenced in a study of early stage breast cancer tumors. Assay used: immunoSEQ multiplex PCR; TCRdb lists only in-frame clones, some missing. The data hold about 2,600 clones, with about 65% observed a single time. Sequenced sample: normal breast tissue next to the tumor. These receptors all come from a person in their fifties with breast cancer.

V usage is TRBV29-1 and J usage is TRBJ2-5; tentative D call: TRBD1 (6 bases). The CDR3 runs to 11 residues. Germline V gene sequence: CDR1 SQVTM, CDR2 ANQGSEA. Trimming cost V 2 bases and J 5 bases, with 6 bases left between them. CDR3 loop: CSVETGETQYF. Here the CDR3 DNA reads TGCAGCGTTGAAACAGGGGAGACCCAGTACTTC. Full variable domain (missing parts from reference TRBV29-1 and TRBJ2-5): SAVISQKPSRDICQRGTSLTIQCQVDSQVTMMFWYRQQPGQSLTLIATANQGSEATYESGFVIDKFPISRPNLTFSTLTVSNMSPEDSSIYLCSVETGETQYFGPGTRLLVL.

The chain couples TRBV29-1 to TRBJ2-7, with D perhaps matching TRBD1 (5 bases). The CDR3 is 11 residues long. V was shortened by 6 bases and J by 2 bases, with 8 bases between the two germline ends. Per the germline V gene, CDR1 is SQVTM and CDR2 is ANQGSEA. CDR3 sequence (DNA): TGCAGCGTGACAGAGACCTACGAGCAGTACTTC. This encodes CSVTETYEQYF.

This clone was observed a few times. The chain uses TRBV19 and TRBJ1-6, with D unclear. The CDR3 has 14 amino acids. The ends were cut back, 11 bases at V and 0 bases at J, with 11 bases in the middle. Germline values: CDR1 LNHDA, CDR2 SQIVND (reference sequence). CDR3 nucleotide sequence: TGTGCCTGCAGACTGAGCTCCTATAATTCACCCCTCCACTTT. Encoded protein: CACRLSSYNSPLHF.